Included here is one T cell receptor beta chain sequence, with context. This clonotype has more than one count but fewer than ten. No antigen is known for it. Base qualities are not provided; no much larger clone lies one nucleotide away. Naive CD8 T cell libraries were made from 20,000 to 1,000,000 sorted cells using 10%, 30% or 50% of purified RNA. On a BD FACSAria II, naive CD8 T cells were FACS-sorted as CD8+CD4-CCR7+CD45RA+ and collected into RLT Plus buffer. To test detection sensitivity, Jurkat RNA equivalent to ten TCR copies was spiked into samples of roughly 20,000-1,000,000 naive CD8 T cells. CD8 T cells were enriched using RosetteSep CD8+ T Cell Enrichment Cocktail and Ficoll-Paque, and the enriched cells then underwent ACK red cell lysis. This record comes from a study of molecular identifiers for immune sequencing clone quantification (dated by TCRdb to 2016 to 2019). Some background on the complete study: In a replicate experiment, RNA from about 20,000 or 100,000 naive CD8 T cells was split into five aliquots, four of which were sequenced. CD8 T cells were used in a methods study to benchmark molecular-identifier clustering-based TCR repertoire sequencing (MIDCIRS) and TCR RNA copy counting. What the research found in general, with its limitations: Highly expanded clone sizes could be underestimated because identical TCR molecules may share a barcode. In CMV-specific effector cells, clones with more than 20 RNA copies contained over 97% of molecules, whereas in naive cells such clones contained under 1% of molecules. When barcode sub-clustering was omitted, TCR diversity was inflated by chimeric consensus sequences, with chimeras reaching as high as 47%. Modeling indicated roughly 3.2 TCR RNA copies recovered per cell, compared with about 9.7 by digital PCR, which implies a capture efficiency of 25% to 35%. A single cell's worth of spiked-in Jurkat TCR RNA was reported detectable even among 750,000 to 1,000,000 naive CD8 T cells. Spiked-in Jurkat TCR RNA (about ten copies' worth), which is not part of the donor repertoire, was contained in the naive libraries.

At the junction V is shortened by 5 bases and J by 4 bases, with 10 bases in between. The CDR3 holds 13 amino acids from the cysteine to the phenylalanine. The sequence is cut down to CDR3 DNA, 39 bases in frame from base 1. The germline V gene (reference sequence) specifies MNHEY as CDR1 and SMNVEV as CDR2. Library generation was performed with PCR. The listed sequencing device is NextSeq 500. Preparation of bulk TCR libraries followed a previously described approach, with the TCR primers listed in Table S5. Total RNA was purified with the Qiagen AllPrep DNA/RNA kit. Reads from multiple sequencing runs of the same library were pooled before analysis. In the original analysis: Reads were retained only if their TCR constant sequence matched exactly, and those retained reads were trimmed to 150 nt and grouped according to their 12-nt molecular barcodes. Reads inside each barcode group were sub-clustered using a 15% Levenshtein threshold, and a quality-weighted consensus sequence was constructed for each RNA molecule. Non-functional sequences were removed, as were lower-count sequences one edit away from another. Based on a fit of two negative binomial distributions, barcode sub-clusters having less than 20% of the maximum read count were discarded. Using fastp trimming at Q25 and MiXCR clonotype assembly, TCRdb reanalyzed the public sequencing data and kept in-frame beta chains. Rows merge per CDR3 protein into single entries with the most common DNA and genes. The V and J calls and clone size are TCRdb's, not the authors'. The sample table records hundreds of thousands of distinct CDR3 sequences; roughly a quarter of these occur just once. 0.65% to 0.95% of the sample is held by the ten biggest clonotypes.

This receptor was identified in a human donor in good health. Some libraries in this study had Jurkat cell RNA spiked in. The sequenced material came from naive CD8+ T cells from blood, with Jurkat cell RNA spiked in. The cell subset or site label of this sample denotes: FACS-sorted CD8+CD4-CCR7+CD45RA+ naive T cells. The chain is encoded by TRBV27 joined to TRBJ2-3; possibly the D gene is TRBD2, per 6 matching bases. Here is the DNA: TGTGCCAGCAGTGGAGGGATTGCAGATACGCAGTATTTT. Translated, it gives CASSGGIADTQYF.